The clone carrying this T cell receptor (beta chain) has a count of ten or more. Its antigen is not known. This specimen belongs to a study of T cells in Graves' hyperthyroidism and ophthalmopathy. Overall study results and limits: Stable hyperthyroidism was separated from ophthalmopathy by a model based on 13 V-J features.

Amplified TCR beta CDR3 regions came from RNA transcripts. First-round RT-PCR of the TCR CDR3 relied on the HTBI primer set. TCRdb analysed the multiplex PCR reads with MiXCR anew, one entry per CDR3 protein. The sample includes 400,000 to 550,000 distinct CDR3 sequences, around 22% of them seen just once. Specimen: blood. The TCR was taken from a woman aged 25 to 45 with Graves' ophthalmopathy.

The CDR3 here is CASSIFSGTGGADGGYTF. The CDR3 DNA is TGTGCCAGCAGCATATTTTCCGGGACAGGGGGCGCCGACGGTGGCTACACCTTC. The chain recombines TRBV7-8 with TRBJ1-2; 12 bases fit TRBD1. CDR1 SGHVS and CDR2 FQNEAQ come from the germline V gene. J gave up 7 bases and V 5 bases, and 17 bases lay outside the gene matches. The CDR3 is made up of 18 amino acids. The entire variable domain, with the rest obtained from reference TRBV7-8 and TRBJ1-2, is as follows: GAGVSQSPRYKVAKRGQDVALRCDPISGHVSLFWYQQALGQGPEFLTYFQNEAQLDKSGLPSDRFFAERPEGSVSTLKIQRTQQEDSAVYLCASSIFSGTGGADGGYTFGSGTRLTVV.